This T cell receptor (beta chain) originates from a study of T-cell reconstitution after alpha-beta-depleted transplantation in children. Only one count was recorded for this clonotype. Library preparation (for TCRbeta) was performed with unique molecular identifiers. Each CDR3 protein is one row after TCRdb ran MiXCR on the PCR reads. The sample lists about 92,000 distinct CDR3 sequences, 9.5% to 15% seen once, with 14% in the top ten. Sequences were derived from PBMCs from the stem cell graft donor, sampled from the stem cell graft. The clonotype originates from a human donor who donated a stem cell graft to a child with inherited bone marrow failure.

This chain's CDR3 is CASSPDGFWEQYF. CDR3 DNA: TGTGCCAGCAGCCCGGACGGGTTCTGGGAGCAGTACTTC. The chain links TRBV7-2 to TRBJ2-7; no definite D call. Germline CDR1 is SGHTA and CDR2 is FQGNSA. The CDR3 totals 13 residues. The germline V and J ends were trimmed by 5 bases and 7 bases, with 15 bases remaining between them.